The 32 T cell receptor beta chains in this list originate from one sample, sequenced in a study of regulatory T cells in long-lasting Graves disease. Construction of TCR beta libraries relied on iRepertoire HTBI primers and on Arm-PCR targeting CDR3 regions. A single record per CDR3 protein comes from TCRdb applying MiXCR to the multiplex PCR reads. The table includes 450,000 to 650,000 distinct CDR3 sequences, approximately 16% detected once. Time point defined: newly diagnosed GD, antithyroid drugs for less than 3 months. PBMCs were the source of the RNA used for TCR sequencing. These sequences were also reported in another study, on T cells in Graves' hyperthyroidism and ophthalmopathy.

This sample comprised peripheral blood mononuclear cells (PBMCs), obtained at new diagnosis, from a patient treated with antithyroid drugs. Receptors originate from a woman aged 35 to 59 with Graves disease.

This clonotype was seen many times. The gene calls are TRBV11-2 and TRBJ2-7; perhaps TRBD2 as D (6 bases). The CDR3 has 13 amino acids. Trimming pared 1 base from V and 7 bases from J, leaving 11 bases between. Germline V lookup: CDR1 SGHAT, CDR2 FQNNGV. The CDR3 loop is CASSLVGAGEQYF. CDR3 nucleotides: TGTGCCAGCAGCTTAGTAGGGGCGGGAGAGCAGTACTTC.

This clonotype has a count of ten or more. The rearrangement links TRBV28 to TRBJ2-7; the D is unclear. CDR1 and CDR2 from the germline V gene are MDHEN and SYDVKM. V lost 2 bases and J lost 4, with 12 bases in between. This CDR3 comprises 14 residues. CDR3 residues: CASSLGQAVYEQYF. DNA of the CDR3: TGTGCCAGCAGTTTAGGGCAGGCCGTTTACGAGCAGTACTTC. Based on the CDR3 plus reference TRBV28 and TRBJ2-7, the full variable domain is DVKVTQSSRYLVKRTGEKVFLECVQDMDHENMFWYRQDPGLGLRLIYFSYDVKMKEKGDIPEGYSVSREKKERFSLILESASTNQTSMYLCASSLGQAVYEQYFGPGTRLTVT.

This clonotype was picked up many times. The rearrangement joins TRBV5-1 to TRBJ1-5; D is possibly TRBD1 (6 bases). Trimming shortened V by 0 bases and J by 5 bases, and 9 bases separated the two germline ends. The V gene's germline CDR1 is SGHRS and CDR2 YFSETQ. The CDR3 extends over 14 amino acids. CDR3 nucleotides: TGCGCCAGCAGCTTGGAGGGGGGTGATCAGCCCCAGCATTTT. It translates to CASSLEGGDQPQHF.

The sample holds many counts of this clonotype. The genes are TRBV11-3 and TRBJ1-6; D perhaps matches TRBD1 (5 bases). Germline V gene lookup returns CDR1 SGHNT and CDR2 YENEEA. V was trimmed by 2 bases and J by 5 bases, leaving 13 bases between them. The CDR3 length is 16 residues. The CDR3 loop reads CASSLTFGGNNSPLHF. CDR3 bases: TGTGCCAGCAGCTTAACCTTCGGGGGAAATAATTCACCCCTCCACTTT.

This clonotype was seen at least ten times. V is TRBV3-1 and J is TRBJ2-7, with 13 bases fitting TRBD2. With 3 bases clipped from V and 5 bases from J, the junction kept 4 bases outside the gene matches. Germline lookup yields CDR1 LGHDT and CDR2 YNNKEL (reference sequence). This CDR3 is 15 amino acids long. CDR3 DNA sequence: TGTGCCAGCAGCCAGGGACTAGCGGGGCCCCACGAGCAGTACTTC. Translated: CASSQGLAGPHEQYF.

The V gene is TRBV7-9, the J gene TRBJ1-6; TRBD1 aligns across 8 bases. The length of the CDR3 is 14 residues. Germline-derived CDR1 and CDR2 are SEHNR and FQNEAQ (reference sequence). The V segment lost 5 bases and the J segment 10 bases; nucleotides outside the gene matches: 7. The CDR3 sequence is CASSLGQGWSPLHF. CDR3 DNA: TGTGCCAGCAGCCTTGGACAGGGATGGTCACCCCTCCACTTT.

This clonotype was recorded many times. The J gene is TRBJ2-7, the V gene TRBV3-1; the match to TRBD2 covers 8 bases. Germline CDR1 and CDR2: LGHDT and YNNKEL (reference sequence). The V and J ends lost 1 base and 1 base, in that order; junction bases with no gene match: 3. This CDR3 comprises 15 residues. The CDR3 here is CASSQGRGGSYEQYF. CDR3 sequence (DNA): TGTGCCAGCAGCCAAGGACGGGGGGGATCCTACGAGCAGTACTTC.

Regarding this clonotype: This may stem from a read error, because a much larger clone lies one nucleotide away. V gene TRBV20-1 combines with J gene TRBJ1-1, with 11 positions matching TRBD1. Germline lookup yields CDR1 DFQATT and CDR2 SNEGSKA (reference sequence). The CDR3 extends over 13 amino acids. CDR3 sequence: CSAGQGANTGAFF. DNA of the CDR3: TGCAGTGCTGGACAGGGGGCGAACACTGGAGCTTTCTTT.

The gene calls are TRBV12-3 or TRBV12-4 and TRBJ1-5; the match to TRBD1 covers 8 bases. The CDR3 extends over 15 amino acids. Losses at the gene ends were 5 bases for V and 9 bases for J; bases not matched to a gene: 12. The DNA of the CDR3 is TGTGCCAGCAGTCGCCAGGGGACAGGCACTTCGCCCCAGCATTTT. It translates to CASSRQGTGTSPQHF.

The sample holds a few counts of this clonotype. The chain has TRBV3-1 and TRBJ2-6; no clear D gene. CDR1 is LGHDT, CDR2 YNNKEL, per germline (reference sequence). The CDR3 sequence is 15 residues long. Trimming left V 4 bases short and J 1 base short, with 8 bases between. CDR3 in DNA: TGTGCCAGCAGCCCCGACTGGTCTGGGGCCAACGTCCTGACTTTC. This translates into CASSPDWSGANVLTF.

This clonotype occurred many times. The chain is built from TRBV7-6 and TRBJ2-5, with 10 positions matching TRBD2. CDR1 is SGHVS, CDR2 FNYEAQ, per germline. The CDR3 has 16 amino acids. Trimming took 1 base from V and 0 from J; bases not matched to a gene: 2. The CDR3: CASSLGAGGYQETQYF. The CDR3 region has the DNA TGTGCCAGCAGCTTAGGAGCGGGGGGGTACCAAGAGACCCAGTACTTC.

The chain combines TRBV10-3 with TRBJ2-2; 9 bases are a match to TRBD2. There are 17 residues in the CDR3. The germline gives CDR1 ENHRY, CDR2 SYGVKD. V shed 10 bases, J shed 1 base, and the junction held 13 bases outside the gene matches. The CDR3 protein is CATGSGGLILNTGELFF. The CDR3, as DNA: TGTGCCACCGGTAGCGGGGGTTTAATTTTGAACACCGGGGAGCTGTTTTTT.

This clonotype was found many times. V and J are TRBV18 and TRBJ2-3; no reliable D call. The CDR3 is 14 residues long. The ends were cut back, 6 bases at V and 4 bases at J, with 14 bases in the middle. Germline V CDR1 and CDR2: KGHSH, LQKENI. The CDR3 bases are TGTGCCAGCTCCCCAATGAATGAAGCAGATACGCAGTATTTT. Translating it yields CASSPMNEADTQYF.

Ten or more counts support this clonotype. This rearrangement joins TRBV12-3 or TRBV12-4 to TRBJ1-2; D is uncertain. Trimming left V 4 bases short and J 3 bases short, with 6 bases between. The CDR3 consists of 12 residues. CDR3 DNA: TGTGCCAGCAGTTCCCCCGACTATGGCTACACCTTC. Protein product: CASSSPDYGYTF.

The sample holds many counts of this clonotype. This chain uses TRBV11-2 with TRBJ2-1; D is possibly TRBD1 (7 bases). CDR1 and CDR2 (germline): SGHAT, FQNNGV. V was trimmed by 3 bases and J by 4 bases, leaving 40 bases between them. The CDR3 extends over 24 amino acids. Here the CDR3 DNA reads TGTGCCAGCAGCTTCCACCCTCGGACAGGCGATACTAGCACTCATCAAATTTTGTACAATGAGCAGTTCTTC. It yields the protein CASSFHPRTGDTSTHQILYNEQFF.

There are many counts of this clonotype. This chain uses TRBV28 with TRBJ1-2; TRBD1 aligns across 9 bases. With V trimmed by 9 bases and J by 4 bases, 6 bases remained unmatched. Germline V gene lookup returns CDR1 MDHEN and CDR2 SYDVKM. The CDR3 has 13 amino acids. Written as DNA, the CDR3 is TGTGCCAGTAGGACAGGGGATGGCTATGGCTACACCTTC. Its translation is CASRTGDGYGYTF.

This clonotype has a count of ten or more. The chain carries TRBV2 and TRBJ2-1; D unresolved. CDR3 size: 13 residues. Trimming removed 3 bases at V and 10 bases at J, with 13 bases between. Germline V lookup: CDR1 SNHLY, CDR2 FYNNEI. The CDR3 coding sequence is TGTGCCAGCAGTGACGACGTCTTACCAGAGCAGTTCTTC. Protein sequence: CASSDDVLPEQFF.

This clonotype was counted between two and nine times. The chain is built from TRBV9 and TRBJ1-5, with 12 bases identical to TRBD1. The germline gives CDR1 SGDLS, CDR2 YYNGEE. The CDR3 runs to 18 residues. Losses at the gene ends were 3 bases for V and 1 base for J; bases not matched to a gene: 8. CDR3 amino acids: CASSAPGTGGASNQPQHF. The CDR3 DNA reads as TGTGCCAGCAGCGCTCCCGGGACAGGGGGCGCGAGCAATCAGCCCCAGCATTTT.

This clonotype was seen many times. The V and J genes are TRBV2 and TRBJ1-5; D not resolved. The CDR3 has 14 residues. The ends were cut back, 5 bases at V and 4 bases at J, with 12 bases in the middle. Germline V gives CDR1 SNHLY, CDR2 FYNNEI. The CDR3 DNA reads as TGTGCCAGCAGTCGCTGGTTCGTTAATCAGCCCCAGCATTTT. Protein: CASSRWFVNQPQHF.

The chain's CDR3 is CASSQGYINGEKLFF. DNA of the CDR3: TGTGCCAGCAGCCAAGGGTACATAAACGGGGAAAAACTGTTTTTT. This chain links TRBV3-1 with TRBJ1-4; no clear D gene. This CDR3 spans 15 amino acids. The V and J ends lost 1 base and 8 bases respectively, with 14 bases between them. Germline CDR1 reads LGHDT; CDR2 reads YNNKEL (reference sequence).

This clonotype appeared a few times. V usage is TRBV19 and J usage is TRBJ1-5; TRBD1 might be the D (5 bases). The CDR3 contains 14 residues. Germline assignment: CDR1 LNHDA and CDR2 SQIVND (reference sequence). Deletions cut 9 bases from V and 6 bases from J, with 18 bases between. Here the CDR3 DNA reads TGTGCCAGCGCCCCGTCGGTTGGGGGTCAGCCCCAGCATTTT. This gives the protein CASAPSVGGQPQHF.

This clonotype was seen at least ten times. The chain has TRBV10-3 and TRBJ2-7, with D perhaps matching TRBD1 (6 bases). CDR1 is ENHRY, CDR2 SYGVKD, per germline. Trimming took off 2 bases at V and 2 bases at J, with 13 bases between the two ends. The CDR3 length is 15 residues. CDR3 nucleotides: TGTGCCATCAGTGAGAAGGGACAACAAACCTACGAGCAGTACTTC. Amino acids: CAISEKGQQTYEQYF.

The sample holds a few counts of this clonotype. The rearrangement joins TRBV10-3 to TRBJ2-1; 12 bases fit TRBD2. The CDR3 has 13 amino acids. The V and J ends lost 8 bases and 7 bases, in that order; junction bases with no gene match: 3. Germline CDR1 reads ENHRY; CDR2 reads SYGVKD. CDR3 region: CAIASGGANEQFF. Written as DNA, the CDR3 is TGTGCCATCGCTAGCGGGGGGGCAAATGAGCAGTTCTTC.

In this sample, this clonotype turned up many times. The chain links TRBV12-3 or TRBV12-4 to TRBJ1-2, with D tentatively TRBD1 (6 bases). Trimming took off 4 bases at V and 6 bases at J, with 12 bases between the two ends. The CDR3 loop spans 13 amino acids. CDR3 sequence (DNA): TGTGCCAGCAGTTCTGGGGGCGGTAATGGCTACACCTTC. Amino acids: CASSSGGGNGYTF.

This clonotype showed up many times. V is TRBV7-8 and J is TRBJ2-3, with D possibly being TRBD2 (6 bases). The CDR3 has 18 amino acids. V shed 1 base and J shed 7 bases, with 24 bases lying between them. Germline V CDR1 and CDR2: SGHVS, FQNEAQ. The chain's CDR3 is CASSLGLGGSLGVYTQYF. The CDR3 region has the DNA TGTGCCAGCAGCTTAGGTCTGGGAGGTAGCTTGGGAGTCTATACGCAGTATTTT. Drawing the rest from reference TRBV7-8 and TRBJ2-3, the complete variable domain is GAGVSQSPRYKVAKRGQDVALRCDPISGHVSLFWYQQALGQGPEFLTYFQNEAQLDKSGLPSDRFFAERPEGSVSTLKIQRTQQEDSAVYLCASSLGLGGSLGVYTQYFGPGTRLTVL.

The table lists this clonotype with many counts. The chain has TRBV6-1 and TRBJ1-2, with TRBD1 identical over 10 bases. Per germline, CDR1 MNHNS and CDR2 SASEGT. With V trimmed by 7 bases and J by 10 bases, 9 bases remained unmatched. The CDR3 length is 13 residues. The CDR3 DNA follows: TGTGCCAGCAAAGGGCGACAGGGGGCGGACTACACCTTC. Translating it yields CASKGRQGADYTF.

In this sample, this clonotype turned up many times. The rearrangement uses TRBV2 and TRBJ1-6; 11 bases agree with TRBD1. The trim removed 5 bases at V and 6 bases at J, leaving 6 bases unmatched. The CDR3 length is 16 residues. Germline V gives CDR1 SNHLY, CDR2 FYNNEI. CDR3 protein: CASSLWTGGLNSPLHF. The CDR3 nucleotides read TGTGCCAGCAGTCTGTGGACAGGGGGCCTTAATTCACCCCTCCACTTT.

This clonotype has ten or more counts. In DNA form, the CDR3 reads TGCGCCAGCAGCCAGGGGAGGATCGTTAGCGGGGAGCTGTTTTTT. It specifies CASSQGRIVSGELFF. V usage is TRBV5-1 and J usage is TRBJ2-2; D may correspond to TRBD1 or TRBD2 (6 bases each). CDR3 length: 15 amino acids. Trimming removed 4 bases at V and 7 bases at J, with 17 bases between. The germline CDR1 and CDR2 sequences are SGHRS and YFSETQ. Looking up the rest from reference TRBV5-1 and TRBJ2-2 gives the full variable domain: KAGVTQTPRYLIKTRGQQVTLSCSPISGHRSVSWYQQTPGQGLQFLFEYFSETQRNKGNFPGRFSGRQFSNSRSEMNVSTLELGDSALYLCASSQGRIVSGELFFGEGSRLTVL.

This clonotype was detected many times. The chain has TRBV6-2 or TRBV6-3 and TRBJ2-7; maybe TRBD2 (6 bases). Germline values: CDR1 MNHEY, CDR2 SVGEGT. The CDR3 runs to 14 residues. V lost 5 bases and J lost 4, with 15 bases in between. Here the CDR3 DNA reads TGTGCCAGCAGTCCCCCGGGGGACGTTTACGAGCAGTACTTC. Encoded protein: CASSPPGDVYEQYF.

This clonotype was seen a handful of times. The V call is TRBV6-2 or TRBV6-3, the J call TRBJ2-2; 11 bases fit TRBD2. Germline CDR1 MNHEY, CDR2 SVGEGT. The junction had 8 bases not matched to a gene; V was cut back by 6 bases and J by 5 bases. This CDR3 is 16 amino acids long. CDR3 region: CASRKIAGGLTGELFF. In DNA, the CDR3 is TGTGCCAGCAGAAAGATAGCGGGGGGGCTGACCGGGGAGCTGTTTTTT.

This clonotype was seen ten or more times. The V call is TRBV3-1, the J call TRBJ1-6, with D perhaps TRBD1 (5 bases). V lost 3 bases to trimming and J lost 8 bases, with 14 bases between them. This CDR3 comprises 15 residues. Germline V gives CDR1 LGHDT, CDR2 YNNKEL (reference sequence). The CDR3 DNA reads TGTGCCAGCAGCCAGCCGGGGGAGAGATATTCACCCCTCCACTTT. Translated, it gives CASSQPGERYSPLHF.

This clonotype was counted many times. The gene calls are TRBV3-1 and TRBJ2-5, with 12 bases matching TRBD2. CDR3 size: 16 residues. J was trimmed by 1 base and V by 4 bases; bases with no gene match: 4. The germline V gene encodes CDR1 LGHDT and CDR2 YNNKEL (reference sequence). The CDR3 protein is CASSLRLAGAQETQYF. The CDR3 DNA follows: TGTGCCAGCAGCCTTAGACTAGCGGGGGCCCAAGAGACCCAGTACTTC.